This T cell receptor (beta chain) emerged from a study of blood T cell repertoires in COVID-19 (dated by TCRdb to 2018 to 2020). Notes on the research overall: The collaborator samples originated in the United States, Italy and Spain and spanned the acute and convalescent phases of COVID-19. The material from the prospective study consisted of cDNA or gDNA derived from T cells, B-cell-depleted T cells, or PBMCs. Nearly every sample came with metadata listing a de-identified subject ID, COVID-19 status, age in years and sex. Where available, HLA class I and class II types were taken from metadata supplied by the sample provider and were not determined by assay-based typing. Samples were obtained from the ongoing ImmuneRACE study (first 160 participants) and from approximately 1,200 subjects provided by 6 global collaborators. The dataset comprised deeply sampled blood TCRbeta repertoires from subjects exposed to, actively infected with, or recovered from COVID-19. The repertoires were made available in a free public database intended to serve as a resource for research on the immune response to SARS-CoV-2.

Results and caveats for the whole study, not just this receptor: Clinical and demographic metadata were provided uncurated, with the amount varying by source and participant.

Collaborating institutions collected whole blood in K2EDTA tubes following their own protocols. For TCRbeta analysis, collaborators shipped samples in one of three forms: frozen whole blood, isolated PBMCs, or DNA extracted from either of those sample types. Trimming removed 7 bases from V and 0 bases from J, leaving 8 bases between the germline ends. Measured from the cysteine to the phenylalanine, the CDR3 is 13 residues long. The retained sequence is limited to the CDR3, 39 bases, with the frame set at the first base. The germline V gene yields KGHSH for CDR1 and LQKENI for CDR2. The immunoSEQ Assay, a bias-controlled multiplex PCR, was used to amplify TCRbeta CDR3 regions from genomic DNA. As for the authors' bioinformatics: Nucleated cell counts per sample were estimated from amplification of reference gene primers within the assay. To quantify the absolute abundance of each unique TCRbeta CDR3 rearrangement, sequence reads were collapsed and filtered. For each sample, productive Simpson clonality was calculated as the square root of Simpson's diversity index over productive rearrangements. TCRdb took this table from immuneACCESS and kept in-frame rearrangements with V and J called. Such tables lack part of the clones; where checked against another copy, unresolved V genes explain under half of the gap, and the rest is unexplained. Clone size and the V and J calls come from that table; the DNA yielded D and trimming. For this sample there are tens of thousands of clones; around 90% appear just once. The ten largest clones represent less than 3.5% of the sample.

Turning to this clone: Its binding antigen is unknown. Base qualities are not provided; no much larger clone lies one nucleotide away.

The chain is made from TRBV18 and TRBJ2-3, with a weak D call of TRBD1 (5 bases match). The source of this sequence is a woman aged 45-65 years with active or convalescent COVID-19. Source material: peripheral blood. The CDR3 here reads CASLTGSTDTQYF. The DNA reads as follows: TGTGCCAGCTTAACAGGAAGCACAGATACGCAGTATTTT.